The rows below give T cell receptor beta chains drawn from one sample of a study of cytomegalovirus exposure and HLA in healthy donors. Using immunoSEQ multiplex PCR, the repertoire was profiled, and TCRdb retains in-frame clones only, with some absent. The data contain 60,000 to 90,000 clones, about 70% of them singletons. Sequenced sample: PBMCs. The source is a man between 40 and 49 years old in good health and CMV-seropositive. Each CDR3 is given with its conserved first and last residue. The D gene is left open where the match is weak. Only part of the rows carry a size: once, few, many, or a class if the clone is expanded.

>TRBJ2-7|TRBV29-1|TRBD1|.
CSVEGQGVGQYF
TGCAGCGTTGAGGGGCAGGGGGTCGGGCAGTACTTC
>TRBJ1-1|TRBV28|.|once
CASTRPTGENTEAFF
TGTGCCAGCACCCGTCCTACGGGGGAGAACACTGAAGCTTTCTTT
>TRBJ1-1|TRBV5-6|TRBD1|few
CASSLGTGGQAFF
TGTGCCAGCAGCTTGGGGACAGGGGGCCAAGCTTTCTTT
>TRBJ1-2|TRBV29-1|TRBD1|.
CSVDGTGGNYGYTF
TGCAGCGTTGATGGGACAGGGGGTAACTATGGCTACACCTTC
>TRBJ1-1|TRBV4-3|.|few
CASSQVPGIEAFF
TGCGCCAGCAGCCAAGTCCCGGGTATTGAAGCTTTCTTT
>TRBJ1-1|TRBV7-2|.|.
CASSLVEGNTEAFF
TGTGCCAGCAGCTTAGTAGAGGGGAACACTGAAGCTTTCTTT
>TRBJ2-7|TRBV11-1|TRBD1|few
CASSATGGPFLEQYF
TGTGCCAGCAGCGCGACAGGGGGCCCCTTTTTGGAGCAGTACTTC
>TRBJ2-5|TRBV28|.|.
CASSSPDRQETQYF
TGTGCCAGCAGTTCTCCCGACAGACAAGAGACCCAGTACTTC
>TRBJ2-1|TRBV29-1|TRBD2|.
CSVHLLTSGGADVYEQFF
TGCAGCGTCCACCTACTGACTAGCGGGGGGGCCGATGTCTATGAGCAGTTCTTC
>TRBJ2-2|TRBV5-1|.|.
CASSWTQSGTGELFF
TGCGCCAGCAGCTGGACTCAATCCGGCACCGGGGAGCTGTTTTTT
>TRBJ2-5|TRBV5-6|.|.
CASILGAFGETQYF
TGTGCCAGCATCCTGGGGGCTTTTGGGGAGACCCAGTACTTC
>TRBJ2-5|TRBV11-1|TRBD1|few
CASSRDSLQETQYF
TGTGCCAGCAGCCGGGACAGCCTGCAAGAGACCCAGTACTTC
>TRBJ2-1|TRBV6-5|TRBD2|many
CASRREGNNEQFF
TGTGCCAGCCGACGGGAGGGGAACAATGAGCAGTTCTTC
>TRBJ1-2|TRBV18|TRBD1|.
CASSAGQGAWGYGYTF
TGTGCCAGCTCCGCGGGACAGGGGGCGTGGGGCTATGGCTACACCTTC
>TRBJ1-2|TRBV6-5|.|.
CASSYGGNYGYTF
TGTGCCAGCAGTTATGGGGGGAACTATGGCTACACCTTC
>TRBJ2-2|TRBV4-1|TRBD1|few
CASSLSGQGGRGELFF
TGCGCCAGCAGCCTGTCGGGACAAGGGGGCCGGGGGGAGCTGTTTTTT
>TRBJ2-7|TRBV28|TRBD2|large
CASSTGLAASYEQYF
TGTGCCAGCAGTACCGGACTAGCGGCTTCCTACGAGCAGTACTTC
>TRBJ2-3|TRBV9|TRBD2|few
CASSVGSGGAFEATDTQYF
TGTGCCAGCAGCGTAGGTAGCGGGGGGGCCTTCGAGGCCACAGATACGCAGTATTTT
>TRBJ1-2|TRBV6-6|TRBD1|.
CASSKVDRINYGYTF
TGTGCCAGCAGTAAAGTGGACAGGATTAACTATGGCTACACCTTC
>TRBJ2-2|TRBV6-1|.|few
CASSVQKTVQLANTGELFF
TGTGCCAGCAGTGTGCAAAAGACAGTACAATTAGCGAACACCGGGGAGCTGTTTTTT
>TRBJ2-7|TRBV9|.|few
CASSVSSSSYEQYF
TGTGCCAGCAGCGTTTCTAGTAGCTCCTACGAGCAGTACTTC
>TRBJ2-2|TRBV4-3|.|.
CASSQDDRRDTGELFF
TGCGCCAGCAGCCAAGATGACCGGCGGGACACCGGGGAGCTGTTTTTT
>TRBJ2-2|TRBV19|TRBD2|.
CATPSGNTGELFF
TGTGCCACCCCTAGCGGGAATACCGGGGAGCTGTTTTTT
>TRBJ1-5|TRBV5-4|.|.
CASSSGTGGNQPQHF
TGTGCCAGCAGCTCAGGCACCGGGGGCAATCAGCCCCAGCATTTT
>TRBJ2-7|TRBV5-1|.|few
CASSRARGQNKSYEQYF
TGCGCCAGCAGCCGAGCAAGGGGCCAGAATAAATCCTACGAGCAGTACTTC
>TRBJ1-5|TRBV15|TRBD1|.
CATSKPGGTGGINQPQHF
TGTGCCACCAGCAAACCCGGCGGGACAGGGGGCATCAATCAGCCCCAGCATTTT
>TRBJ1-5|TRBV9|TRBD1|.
CASSPEGGPQPQHF
TGTGCCAGCAGCCCCGAAGGGGGCCCTCAGCCCCAGCATTTT
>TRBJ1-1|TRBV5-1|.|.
CASRREGSMNTEAFF
TGCGCCAGTCGCCGGGAGGGGTCGATGAACACTGAAGCTTTCTTT
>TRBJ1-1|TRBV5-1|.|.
CASSLIPLTENTEAFF
TGCGCCAGCAGCTTGATACCGCTGACAGAGAACACTGAAGCTTTCTTT
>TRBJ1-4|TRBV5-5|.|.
CASSSGFPNEKLFF
TGTGCCAGCAGCTCGGGTTTCCCTAACGAAAAACTGTTTTTT
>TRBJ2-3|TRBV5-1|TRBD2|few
CASSLGRETSGRESTDTQYF
TGCGCCAGCAGCTTGGGACGGGAAACTAGCGGGAGGGAAAGCACAGATACGCAGTATTTT
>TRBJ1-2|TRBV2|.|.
CASSDRKVTKAYTF
TGTGCCAGCAGTGATCGGAAGGTGACAAAGGCCTACACCTTC
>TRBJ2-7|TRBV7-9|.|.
CASSSRTASYEQYF
TGTGCCAGCAGCTCTCGTACTGCGTCCTACGAGCAGTACTTC
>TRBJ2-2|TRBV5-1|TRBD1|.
CASSLGAGTGRSGELFF
TGCGCCAGCAGCTTGGGTGCTGGGACAGGGCGATCCGGGGAGCTGTTTTTT
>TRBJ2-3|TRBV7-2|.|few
CASSSPSDTLDPGRSIF
TGTGCCAGCAGCTCGCCCTCGGACACCCTCGACCCCGGTCGCAGTATTTTT
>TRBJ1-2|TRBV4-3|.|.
CASSQDKGNYGYTF
TGCGCCAGCAGCCAAGATAAGGGGAACTATGGCTACACCTTC
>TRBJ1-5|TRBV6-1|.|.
CASSARGMQPQHF
TGTGCCAGCAGTGCACGGGGTATGCAGCCCCAGCATTTT
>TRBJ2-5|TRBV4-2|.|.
CASSQDVGRKAETQYF
TGTGCCAGCAGCCAAGATGTTGGCAGGAAGGCAGAGACCCAGTACTTC
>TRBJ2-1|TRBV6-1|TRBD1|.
CAGLGTGGAEQFF
TGTGCCGGTCTCGGGACAGGGGGCGCGGAGCAGTTCTTC
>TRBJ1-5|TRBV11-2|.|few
CASSLETNQPQHF
TGTGCCAGCAGCTTAGAAACTAATCAGCCCCAGCATTTT
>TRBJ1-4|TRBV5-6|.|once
CASSDYRVTNEKLFF
TGTGCCAGCAGCGATTACAGGGTTACTAATGAAAAACTGTTTTTT
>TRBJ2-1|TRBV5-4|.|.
CASSEMDIFNEQFF
TGTGCCAGCAGCGAGATGGACATCTTCAATGAGCAGTTCTTC
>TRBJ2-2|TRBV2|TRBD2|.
CASSVLAGASGELFF
TGTGCCAGCAGCGTACTAGCGGGAGCGTCCGGGGAGCTGTTTTTT
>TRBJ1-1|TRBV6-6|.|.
CASSYSGENTEAFF
TGTGCCAGCAGTTATTCGGGGGAGAACACTGAAGCTTTCTTT
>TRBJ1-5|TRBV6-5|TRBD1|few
CASKDRGGSNQPQHF
TGTGCCAGCAAAGACAGGGGTGGTAGCAATCAGCCCCAGCATTTT
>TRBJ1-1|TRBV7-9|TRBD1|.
CASSLTGGNTEAFF
TGTGCCAGCAGTCTCACAGGGGGTAACACTGAAGCTTTCTTT
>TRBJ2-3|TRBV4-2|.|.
CASSQVGGASTDTQYF
TGTGCCAGCAGCCAAGTGGGGGGGGCTAGCACAGATACGCAGTATTTT
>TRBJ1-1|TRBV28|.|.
CASSRGGLEGTEAFF
TGTGCCAGCAGCCGGGGAGGGCTCGAGGGCACTGAAGCTTTCTTT